This entry lists 24 T cell receptor beta chains sequenced from one sample in a study of human T cells and chemical hapten exposure. Time point in this sample: pre-sensitization, week 0. As to treatment: therapeutic diphenylcyclopropenone sensitization with weekly scalp DPC. TCRdb recomputed calls from the RACE reads with MiXCR, one row per CDR3 protein. The sample has some 98,000 distinct CDR3 sequences, about 10% seen once. Here the sequenced sample was whole blood, taken in connection with sensitization to the hapten diphenylcyclopropenone (DPC). These receptors all stem from a woman in her sixties with alopecia areata. Some clones in this sample may be carry-over from other donors' samples.

This clonotype was recorded at least ten times. The chain recombines TRBV20-1 with TRBJ2-1; 12 bases are shared with TRBD2. Looked up from germline, CDR1 is DFQATT and CDR2 is SNEGSKA (reference sequence). The CDR3 is made up of 13 amino acids. The CDR3 DNA reads TGCAGCATGCTAGCGGGGGGGGGCAGTGAGCAGTTCTTC. It encodes CSMLAGGGSEQFF.

Regarding this clonotype: This may be a read error: a much more frequent sequence differs by one nucleotide. The genes are TRBV12-3 or TRBV12-4 and TRBJ1-2; 8 nucleotides line up with TRBD1. This CDR3 spans 12 amino acids. CDR3 bases: TGTGCCAGCAGCGGGACAGGATATGGCTACGCCTTC. Protein: CASSGTGYGYAF.

The sample holds many counts of this clonotype. This rearrangement joins TRBV11-1 to TRBJ2-7; D perhaps matches TRBD1 (5 bases). Between the trimmed V and J ends, which lost 1 base and 1 base, there was a span of 11 bases. There are 15 residues in the CDR3. Germline lookup yields CDR1 SGHAT and CDR2 FQDESV (reference sequence). CDR3 region: CASSLVRTNSYEQYF. CDR3 DNA sequence: TGTGCCAGCAGCTTAGTTCGGACAAATTCCTACGAGCAGTACTTC.

V and J are TRBV20-1 and TRBJ2-1; possible D gene TRBD2, 5 bases. Germline-derived CDR1 and CDR2 are DFQATT and SNEGSKA (reference sequence). This CDR3 is 15 amino acids long. V was cut by 2 bases and J by 0 bases, with 11 bases left in between. The CDR3, as DNA: TGCAGTGCTAGACCTAGCCCTCTCTCCTACAATGAGCAGTTCTTC. Translating it yields CSARPSPLSYNEQFF.

There are a few counts of this clonotype. The chain carries TRBV19 and TRBJ2-3; D not certain. Germline assignment: CDR1 LNHDA and CDR2 SQIVND (reference sequence). Between the trimmed V and J ends, which lost 7 bases and 4 bases, there was a span of 12 bases. The CDR3 length is 13 residues. The CDR3 DNA follows: TGTGCCAGTATCCCCTCTCCTCCAGATACGCAGTATTTT. It yields the protein CASIPSPPDTQYF.

The chain links TRBV20-1 to TRBJ2-7; no clear D gene. The V gene's germline CDR1 is DFQATT and CDR2 SNEGSKA (reference sequence). The CDR3 has 15 residues. Trimming cost V 6 bases and J 4 bases, with 22 bases left between them. The chain's CDR3 is CSALTTRLGSYEQYF. Written as DNA, the CDR3 is TGCAGTGCCCTTACCACACGGTTGGGGTCGTACGAGCAGTACTTC.

This clonotype was picked up one time. This chain joins TRBV12-3 or TRBV12-4 and TRBJ1-5, with 8 bases that match TRBD1. Trimming cost V 5 bases and J 4 bases; bases outside gene matches: 7. The CDR3 covers 15 residues. CDR3 DNA sequence: TGTGCCAGCAGTCCCGGGACAGGCTCAAATCAGCCCCAGCATTTT. It encodes CASSPGTGSNQPQHF.

This clonotype has at least ten counts. The J gene is TRBJ2-5, the V gene TRBV20-1; unclear D gene. In germline, CDR1 is DFQATT, CDR2 SNEGSKA (reference sequence). The ends were cut back, 3 bases at V and 5 bases at J, with 13 bases in the middle. The CDR3 contains 13 residues. For the CDR3, the DNA is TGCAGTGCTAGCATGGGTCAGATGGAGACCCAGTACTTC. It specifies CSASMGQMETQYF.

The chain uses TRBV3-1 and TRBJ1-1; possible D gene TRBD1, 6 bases. Germline loops: CDR1 LGHDT, CDR2 YNNKEL (reference sequence). The CDR3 consists of 13 residues. V lost 4 bases to trimming and J lost 7 bases, with 13 bases between them. The chain's CDR3 is CASSPLQGLEAFF. CDR3 nucleotide sequence: TGTGCCAGCAGCCCCCTCCAGGGGCTTGAAGCTTTCTTT.

At least ten counts were recorded for this clonotype. V is TRBV5-1 and J is TRBJ1-2; a possible D gene is TRBD1 (6 bases). This CDR3 is 14 amino acids long. CDR1 and CDR2 (germline): SGHRS, YFSETQ. V was pared by 1 base and J by 4 bases, with 11 bases between. This CDR3 is CASSLLRGGYGYTF. Here the CDR3 DNA reads TGCGCCAGCAGCTTGCTCAGGGGAGGCTATGGCTACACCTTC.

This clonotype was detected many times. This rearrangement joins TRBV19 to TRBJ2-1; TRBD2 agrees at 7 bases. This CDR3 contains 15 residues. Losses at the gene ends were 7 bases for V and 2 bases for J; bases not matched to a gene: 8. Germline assignment: CDR1 LNHDA and CDR2 SQIVND (reference sequence). The CDR3 region is CASTPGGGTYNEQFF. CDR3 nucleotide sequence: TGTGCCAGTACCCCAGGCGGGGGAACCTACAATGAGCAGTTCTTC.

In this sample, this clonotype turned up a few times. The chain has TRBV20-1 and TRBJ1-2, with 8 positions matching TRBD1. CDR3 length: 13 amino acids. The V gene end was trimmed by 4 bases and the J gene end by 8 bases; junction bases not matched to a gene: 9. CDR1 is DFQATT, CDR2 SNEGSKA, per germline (reference sequence). DNA of the CDR3: TGCAGTGCTACGTACAGGGGGACTCGAGGCTACACCTTC. Translating gives CSATYRGTRGYTF.

This clonotype was counted only a few times. The chain employs TRBV27 and TRBJ2-1; no reliable D call. Germline lookup yields CDR1 MNHEY and CDR2 SMNVEV (reference sequence). The CDR3 extends over 15 amino acids. The ends were cut back, 2 bases at V and 0 bases at J, with 8 bases in the middle. This chain's CDR3 is CASSLGLTSYNEQFF. CDR3 bases: TGTGCCAGCAGTTTAGGGTTAACCTCCTACAATGAGCAGTTCTTC.

This clonotype appeared a few times. The chain couples TRBV5-1 to TRBJ1-1; no reliable D call. The V gene's germline CDR1 is SGHRS and CDR2 YFSETQ. V dropped 5 bases and J dropped 3 bases, with 11 bases sitting between them. This CDR3 spans 13 amino acids. The CDR3, as DNA: TGCGCCAGCAGAACACAGAGGGACACTGAAGCTTTCTTT. This encodes CASRTQRDTEAFF.

This clonotype showed up just a few times. This chain connects TRBV5-1 to TRBJ1-5; possibly TRBD1 for D (5 bases). CDR3 length: 14 amino acids. CDR1 and CDR2 (germline): SGHRS, YFSETQ. With 1 base removed from V and 3 bases from J, the gap between germline ends came to 8 bases. CDR3 region: CASSLFGANQPQHF. The DNA for the CDR3 is TGCGCCAGCAGCTTGTTCGGGGCCAATCAGCCCCAGCATTTT.

This clonotype was counted many times. The genes are TRBV27 and TRBJ1-1; D is uncertain. Between the trimmed V and J ends, which lost 3 bases and 0 bases, there was a span of 5 bases. This CDR3 region has 13 residues. The germline V gene has CDR1 MNHEY and CDR2 SMNVEV (reference sequence). CDR3 sequence: CASSLEVNTEAFF. The CDR3 bases are TGTGCCAGCAGTTTGGAGGTGAACACTGAAGCTTTCTTT.

This clonotype was picked up many times. For the CDR3, the DNA is TGTGCCAGCAGACCCCCCAAGGGACTAGCGAGCCAAGAGACCCAGTACTTC. Protein product: CASRPPKGLASQETQYF. The chain employs TRBV27 and TRBJ2-5, with 10 nucleotides matching TRBD2. The germline V gene encodes CDR1 MNHEY and CDR2 SMNVEV (reference sequence). Losses at the gene ends were 6 bases for V and 1 base for J; bases not matched to a gene: 11. There are 17 residues in the CDR3.

This clonotype has ten or more counts. The rearrangement uses TRBV6-2 or TRBV6-3 and TRBJ2-7; TRBD1 matches 8 bases. Germline V gene lookup returns CDR1 MNHEY and CDR2 SVGEGT. This CDR3 spans 14 amino acids. V shed 7 bases, J shed 4 bases, and the junction held 9 bases outside the gene matches. DNA of the CDR3: TGTGCCAGCATCTCGCCGGACAGGGAATACGAGCAGTACTTC. Amino acids: CASISPDREYEQYF.

In its sample, this clonotype was seen many times. The chain has TRBV25-1 and TRBJ1-4; D perhaps matches TRBD1 (5 bases). This CDR3 has 14 amino acids. In germline, CDR1 is MGHDK, CDR2 SYGVNS. Trimming pared 9 bases from V and 4 bases from J, leaving 15 bases between. In DNA form, the CDR3 reads TGTGCCAGTCTACCCGGGGGAAGTAATGAAAAACTGTTTTTT. Residues: CASLPGGSNEKLFF. Based on the CDR3 plus reference TRBV25-1 and TRBJ1-4, the full variable domain is EADIYQTPRYLVIGTGKKITLECSQTMGHDKMYWYQQDPGMELHLIHYSYGVNSTEKGDLSSESTVSRIRTEHFPLTLESARPSHTSQYLCASLPGGSNEKLFFGSGTQLSVL.

A remark on this clonotype: A read error may explain this, as a much larger clone is one base away. This sequence joins TRBV12-3 or TRBV12-4 and TRBJ2-7; TRBD1 matches at 9 bases. The CDR3 has 15 amino acids. CDR3 DNA sequence: TGTGCCAGCAGCCATCCCGGACAGGGGTACTACGAGCGGTACTTC. It translates to CASSHPGQGYYERYF.

This clonotype was seen once. The chain is built from TRBV19 and TRBJ2-3; perhaps TRBD1 as D (9 bases). V gave up 3 bases and J gave up 2 bases, with 27 bases separating them. The germline V gene has CDR1 LNHDA and CDR2 SQIVND (reference sequence). The CDR3 runs to 20 residues. This CDR3 reads CASSILRTGATSGDTDTQYF. Written as DNA, the CDR3 is TGTGCCAGTAGTATCTTGCGGACAGGGGCAACTAGCGGAGACACAGATACGCAGTATTTT.

The rearrangement joins TRBV18 to TRBJ1-5; D gene uncertain. Trimming pared 4 bases from V and 0 bases from J, leaving 13 bases between. CDR1 and CDR2 (germline): KGHSH, LQKENI. The CDR3 length is 16 residues. The CDR3 sequence: CASSRNRVFSNQPQHF. For the CDR3, the DNA is TGTGCCAGCTCACGAAACAGAGTCTTTAGCAATCAGCCCCAGCATTTT.

There are many counts of this clonotype. The chain carries TRBV30 and TRBJ2-5; 7 nucleotides align to TRBD1. Germline V lookup: CDR1 GTSNPN, CDR2 SVGIG (reference sequence). The CDR3 consists of 12 residues. V trimming: 7 bases; J trimming: 5 bases; junction bases outside the gene matches: 7. The CDR3 DNA reads TGTGCCTCCCCCGCAGGGGGTGAGACCCAGTACTTC. It translates to CASPAGGETQYF. Supplemented by reference TRBV30 and TRBJ2-5, the full variable domain reads SQTIHQWPATLVQPVGSPLSLECTVEGTSNPNLYWYRQAAGRGLQLLFYSVGIGQISSEVPQNLSASRPQDRQFILSSKKLLLSDSGFYLCASPAGGETQYFGPGTRLLVL.

This clonotype appeared many times. The chain uses TRBV11-2 and TRBJ1-6; a possible D gene is TRBD1 (6 bases). The CDR3 sequence is 14 residues long. Trimming took 6 bases from V and 8 from J, leaving 14 bases between them. Germline assignment: CDR1 SGHAT and CDR2 FQNNGV. The CDR3 bases are TGTGCCAGCAGTCTGCAGGGGAGGTATTCACCCCTCCACTTT. This translates into CASSLQGRYSPLHF.